This TCR beta chain was recovered during a study of T-cell memory formation after mild COVID-19. The study, taken as a whole, reports: What remained unconfirmed was the SARS-CoV-2 specificity of second-wave clones peaking on day 37. Clones that shrank (day 15 to 85) were balanced CD4/CD8, whereas later expanders leaned CD4+.

About this clonotype: As yet, its antigen is unknown.

5'RACE primed from the constant segment yielded TCR alpha and TCR beta cDNA libraries bearing sample barcodes and UMIs. TCRdb passed the 5' RACE reads through MiXCR, listing each CDR3 protein once. The table shows over 300,000 distinct CDR3 sequences, with around 20% occurring only once. The J segment lost 3 bases and the V segment lost 2 bases, leaving 21 bases of the junction unmatched. Germline CDR1 is SGHDN and CDR2 is FVKESK. The CDR3 sequence is 21 residues long. Sequenced sample: PBMCs or a T cell subset sorted from them (not recorded which). This clonotype was sampled from a man between 18 and 29 years old who had mild COVID-19 (a few samples of this study predate the infection). Cell type and time point are not known. The chain has TRBV14 and TRBJ2-3; 9 nucleotides match TRBD1. The CDR3 region is CASSQLFVPGTGPGSTDTQYF. CDR3 DNA: TGTGCCAGCAGCCAACTATTTGTACCGGGGACAGGGCCGGGTTCTACAGATACGCAGTATTTT.